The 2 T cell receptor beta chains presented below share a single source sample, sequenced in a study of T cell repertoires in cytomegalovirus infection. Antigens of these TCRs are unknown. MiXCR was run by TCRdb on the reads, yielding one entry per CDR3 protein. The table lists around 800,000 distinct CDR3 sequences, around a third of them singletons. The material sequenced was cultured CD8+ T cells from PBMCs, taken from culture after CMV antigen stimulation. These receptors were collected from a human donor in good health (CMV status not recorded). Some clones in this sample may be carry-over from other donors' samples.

The CDR3 DNA follows: TGTGCCAGCAGTTTATACGGTCGGGAGACCCAGTACTTC. This encodes CASSLYGRETQYF. The chain couples TRBV27 to TRBJ2-5; D gene uncertain. Germline CDR1 is MNHEY and CDR2 is SMNVEV (reference sequence). This CDR3 has 13 residues. V was trimmed by 1 base and J by 5 bases, leaving 8 bases between them.

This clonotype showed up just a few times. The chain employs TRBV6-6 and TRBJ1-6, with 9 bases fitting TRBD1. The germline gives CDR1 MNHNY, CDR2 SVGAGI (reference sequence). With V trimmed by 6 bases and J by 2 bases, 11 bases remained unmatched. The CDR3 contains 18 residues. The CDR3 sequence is CASRGTGQGATYNSPLHF. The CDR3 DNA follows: TGTGCCAGCAGAGGAACGGGACAGGGTGCAACCTATAATTCACCCCTCCACTTT.